These 2 T cell receptor beta chains originate from one sample sequenced in a study of regulatory T cells in long-lasting Graves disease. Construction of the TCR beta libraries employed iRepertoire HTBI primers in conjunction with Arm-PCR of CDR3 regions. One entry per CDR3 protein, called by TCRdb with MiXCR from the multiplex PCR reads. The sample includes about 460,000 distinct CDR3 sequences, 22% of them seen just once. Time point given: persistent/refractory GD, antithyroid drugs over 5 years with positive TRAb. Construction of the TCR library relied on RNA isolated from PBMCs. The material sequenced was peripheral blood mononuclear cells (PBMCs), taken when the disease was refractory, from a patient treated with antithyroid drugs. All receptors come from a female donor with Graves disease.

This clonotype was counted ten times or more. The chain couples TRBV27 to TRBJ1-1; tentatively, D is TRBD1 (6 bases). V was shortened by 8 bases and J by 4 bases, with 14 bases between the two germline ends. This CDR3 has 13 residues. The germline V gene encodes CDR1 MNHEY and CDR2 SMNVEV (reference sequence). CDR3 DNA sequence: TGTGCCAGCCAACCCTCAGGGGTCACTGAAGCTTTCTTT. Translation: CASQPSGVTEAFF.

At least ten counts were recorded for this clonotype. The chain couples TRBV20-1 to TRBJ2-7, with TRBD1 matching 10 bases. Germline CDR1 DFQATT, CDR2 SNEGSKA (reference sequence). The CDR3 runs to 14 residues. The J segment lost 5 bases and the V segment lost 0 bases, leaving 4 bases of the junction unmatched. The CDR3: CSARDDRGRNEQYF. In DNA form, the CDR3 reads TGCAGTGCTAGAGATGACAGGGGGCGGAACGAGCAGTACTTC.